What follows are 26 T cell receptor beta chains derived from one specimen sequenced in a study of T-cell reconstitution after alpha-beta-depleted transplantation in children. A TCRbeta library incorporating unique molecular identifiers was prepared. Each CDR3 protein is one row after TCRdb ran MiXCR on the PCR reads. The data show 300,000 to 400,000 distinct CDR3 sequences, approximately 20% seen once. This sample comprised PBMCs, mostly from graft donor cells, obtained 180 days after TCRalphabeta/CD19-depleted stem cell transplant. The receptor set was obtained from a male patient between 5 and 17 years old who had a stem cell transplant for acute lymphoblastic leukemia, so the T cells may come from the graft donor.

This clonotype was seen a handful of times. The J gene is TRBJ1-5, the V gene TRBV30; 7 bases match TRBD1. CDR3 length: 14 residues. Germline lookup yields CDR1 GTSNPN and CDR2 SVGIG (reference sequence). After removal of 0 bases from V and 6 bases from J, the junction contained 5 bases not matched to a gene. The CDR3 loop is CAWSVGGGPQPQHF. The CDR3 DNA reads TGTGCCTGGAGTGTTGGAGGGGGCCCTCAGCCCCAGCATTTT. Using reference TRBV30 and TRBJ1-5 for the parts outside the CDR3, the full variable domain is SQTIHQWPATLVQPVGSPLSLECTVEGTSNPNLYWYRQAAGRGLQLLFYSVGIGQISSEVPQNLSASRPQDRQFILSSKKLLLSDSGFYLCAWSVGGGPQPQHFGDGTRLSIL.

The chain joins TRBV10-2 to TRBJ1-5; D is unresolved. Germline lookup yields CDR1 WSHSY and CDR2 SAAADI. The CDR3 contains 15 residues. V was cut by 10 bases and J by 2 bases, with 18 bases left in between. The CDR3 bases are TGCGCCACCAAGGGAGGGTTTGCAGGCAATCAGCCCCAGCATTTT. Amino acids: CATKGGFAGNQPQHF.

This clonotype was counted a few times. The chain has TRBV20-1 and TRBJ2-1; D uncertain. The CDR3 contains 13 residues. The germline V gene encodes CDR1 DFQATT and CDR2 SNEGSKA (reference sequence). V lost 4 bases to trimming and J lost 3 bases, with 10 bases between them. The CDR3 DNA is TGCAGTGCTATAGGTATCAACTACAATGAGCAGTTCTTC. It specifies CSAIGINYNEQFF.

The chain joins TRBV4-2 to TRBJ2-5; 15 nucleotides align to TRBD2. J gave up 5 bases and V 2 bases, and 6 bases lay outside the gene matches. Germline CDR1 is LGHNA and CDR2 is YNFKEQ. The CDR3 runs 17 residues. The CDR3 nucleotides read TGTGCCAGCAGCCAACAGGGACTAGCGGGAGGATATGAGACCCAGTACTTC. This encodes CASSQQGLAGGYETQYF.

Only one count was recorded for this clonotype. V gene TRBV3-1 combines with J gene TRBJ2-3; the match to TRBD2 covers 14 bases. The germline V gene has CDR1 LGHDT and CDR2 YNNKEL (reference sequence). The junction had 4 bases not matched to a gene; V was cut back by 0 bases and J by 5 bases. This CDR3 is built from 17 residues. The CDR3 region is CASSQDLGLAGEDTQYF. Written as DNA, the CDR3 is TGTGCCAGCAGCCAAGATTTGGGACTAGCGGGAGAAGATACGCAGTATTTT.

The rearrangement uses TRBV6-1 and TRBJ2-6; D may match TRBD1 or TRBD2 (5 bases each). Germline loops: CDR1 MNHNS, CDR2 SASEGT. Between the trimmed V and J ends, which lost 7 bases and 6 bases, there was a span of 25 bases. The CDR3 is 18 residues long. The CDR3 is CASTLQRGGTGQANVLTF. The CDR3 DNA reads TGTGCCAGCACCCTACAGAGGGGCGGAACTGGACAGGCCAACGTCCTGACTTTC.

The chain carries TRBV5-1 and TRBJ1-6; D is perhaps TRBD1 (5 bases). Trimming removed 4 bases at V and 14 bases at J, with 19 bases between. The CDR3 runs 14 residues. CDR1 is SGHRS and CDR2 is YFSETQ in the germline V gene. Here the CDR3 reads CASSLGTADRSLHF. The DNA of the CDR3 is TGCGCCAGCAGCCTCGGGACGGCTGATAGGTCCCTCCACTTT.

In this sample, this clonotype turned up a few times. J is TRBJ2-1 and V is TRBV24-1, with 10 bases that match TRBD2. The V gene end was trimmed by 2 bases and the J gene end by 7 bases; junction bases not matched to a gene: 4. The CDR3 runs to 15 residues. Germline V lookup: CDR1 KGHDR, CDR2 SFDVKD. CDR3 amino acids: CATSDSPSGRNEQFF. The CDR3 DNA reads as TGTGCCACCAGTGATTCTCCTAGCGGGAGAAATGAGCAGTTCTTC.

The chain combines TRBV20-1 with TRBJ1-1; TRBD1 is a possible D gene (5 bases). This CDR3 is 14 amino acids long. Trimming cost V 0 bases and J 4 bases, with 12 bases left between them. CDR1 is DFQATT and CDR2 is SNEGSKA in the germline V gene (reference sequence). This chain's CDR3 is CSAREGPRATEAFF. In DNA form, the CDR3 reads TGCAGTGCTAGAGAGGGGCCCAGGGCCACTGAAGCTTTCTTT.

This chain joins TRBV7-9 and TRBJ2-1; no reliable D call. The CDR3 has 16 residues. The germline V gene has CDR1 SEHNR and CDR2 FQNEAQ (reference sequence). The V gene lost 1 base and the J gene lost 9 bases, with 19 bases spanning the gap. The CDR3: CASSLGWATYLVEQFF. The DNA of the CDR3 is TGTGCCAGCAGCTTAGGCTGGGCAACTTATTTAGTTGAGCAGTTCTTC.

V usage is TRBV10-1 and J usage is TRBJ2-5; no firm D call. This CDR3 region has 14 residues. From germline, CDR1 is WNHNN and CDR2 SYGVQD (reference sequence). V lost 0 bases and J lost 5, with 10 bases in between. In DNA, the CDR3 is TGCGCCAGCAGTGAGTCGCTAGTCCGGGAGACCCAGTACTTC. It yields the protein CASSESLVRETQYF.

The V gene is TRBV5-1, the J gene TRBJ1-1; no clear D gene. The CDR3 spans 12 residues. V was trimmed by 0 bases and J by 10 bases, leaving 10 bases between them. The germline gives CDR1 SGHRS, CDR2 YFSETQ. DNA for the CDR3: TGCGCCAGCAGCTTGGATCGGGCGCGAGCTTTCTTT. The encoded protein is CASSLDRARAFF.

The chain employs TRBV5-6 and TRBJ1-2, with D perhaps TRBD1 (5 bases). Germline lookup yields CDR1 SGHDT and CDR2 YYEEEE. This CDR3 has 13 residues. V dropped 1 base and J dropped 4 bases, with 8 bases sitting between them. The CDR3 loop reads CASSLPGTYGYTF. In nucleotides, the CDR3 is TGTGCCAGCAGCTTGCCGGGGACCTATGGCTACACCTTC.

The CDR3 is CASSQPQTGRYEQYF. CDR3 coding DNA: TGCGCCAGCAGCCAACCACAGACAGGGAGGTACGAGCAGTACTTC. This chain uses TRBV4-1 with TRBJ2-7; weak D call: TRBD1 (7 bases). V gave up 2 bases and J gave up 4 bases, with 15 bases separating them. Germline V gene data show CDR1 as MGHRA and CDR2 as YSYEKL. This CDR3 comprises 15 residues.

The chain recombines TRBV7-6 with TRBJ2-1; unclear D gene. The CDR3 length is 12 residues. Germline CDR1 is SGHVS and CDR2 is FNYEAQ. The V end lost 4 bases, the J end lost 3 bases, and 4 bases lay between the germline ends. DNA of the CDR3: TGTGCCAGCAGCTCCATCTACAATGAGCAGTTCTTC. Protein: CASSSIYNEQFF.

This rearrangement joins TRBV20-1 to TRBJ1-4; D remains unclear. Germline CDR1 is DFQATT and CDR2 is SNEGSKA (reference sequence). The CDR3 loop spans 11 amino acids. Trimming stripped 2 bases from V and 13 bases from J, with 11 bases between. The CDR3 DNA reads TGCAGTGCTAGATGGGCCCGAGGACTGTTTTTT. Protein: CSARWARGLFF.

Concerning this clonotype itself: Its ends do not fully match the called genes, so a read error is possible. V and J are TRBV2 and TRBJ2-1; 14 nucleotides agree with TRBD2. This CDR3 is 14 amino acids long. CDR1 is SNHLY, CDR2 FYNNEI, per germline. CDR3 coding DNA: TGTGCCAGCTGGGGGACTAGCGGGAGCAATGGGCAGTTCTTC. This encodes CASWGTSGSNGQFF.

The chain combines TRBV18 with TRBJ2-6; D is undetermined. Germline V CDR1 and CDR2: KGHSH, LQKENI. CDR3 length: 20 residues. V was pared by 3 bases and J by 0 bases, with 21 bases between. The CDR3, as DNA: TGTGCCAGCTCACCGTTAGTACGGCTTGGGATCCTCTCTGGGGCCAACGTCCTGACTTTC. This codes for CASSPLVRLGILSGANVLTF. Together with reference TRBV18 and TRBJ2-6, the CDR3 gives the full variable domain: NAGVMQNPRHLVRRRGQEARLRCSPMKGHSHVYWYRQLPEEGLKFMVYLQKENIIDESGMPKERFSAEFPKEGPSILRIQQVVRGDSAAYFCASSPLVRLGILSGANVLTFGAGSRLTVL.

With respect to this clonotype: The junction departs from germline at one end; a sequencing error may be responsible. V gene TRBV20-1 combines with J gene TRBJ2-3, with 11 nucleotides matching TRBD2. In germline, CDR1 is DFQATT, CDR2 SNEGSKA (reference sequence). CDR3 length: 15 amino acids. CDR3 sequence (DNA): TGCAGTGCTAGTTATAGCGGGAGGGCCCCAGATACGAAGTATTTT. This gives the protein CSASYSGRAPDTKYF.

This clonotype was counted only a few times. This rearrangement joins TRBV10-3 to TRBJ2-7; 8 bases line up with TRBD2. Germline V gene sequence: CDR1 ENHRY, CDR2 SYGVKD. J gave up 2 bases and V 2 bases, and 8 bases lay outside the gene matches. This CDR3 has 16 amino acids. CDR3 residues: CAISESGTRGTYEQYF. Written as DNA, the CDR3 is TGTGCCATCAGTGAGAGCGGGACTAGGGGGACCTACGAGCAGTACTTC.

V is TRBV5-6 and J is TRBJ1-2; D is possibly TRBD1 (6 bases). Deletions cut 3 bases from V and 3 bases from J, with 18 bases between. CDR1 is SGHDT and CDR2 is YYEEEE in the germline V gene. The CDR3 runs to 16 residues. This chain's CDR3 is CASSSETTGDYYGYTF. The CDR3, as DNA: TGTGCCAGCAGCTCCGAAACGACAGGTGACTACTATGGCTACACCTTC.

This clonotype has ten or more counts. The chain is built from TRBV7-3 and TRBJ2-3; 11 nucleotides line up with TRBD2. There are 17 residues in the CDR3. After removal of 6 bases from V and 0 bases from J, the junction contained 8 bases not matched to a gene. Germline V gene data show CDR1 as SGHTA and CDR2 as FQGTGA. DNA for the CDR3: TGTGCCAGCAGTCGTACAAGGACTAGCGGGAGCACAGATACGCAGTATTTT. Translating it yields CASSRTRTSGSTDTQYF.

To note about this clonotype: The junction does not match germline at one end; this may be a read error. The CDR3 DNA sequence: TGTGCCAGCAGTGCTAACTACGGGCAGTACTTC. It encodes CASSANYGQYF. V usage is TRBV6-2 or TRBV6-3 and J usage is TRBJ2-7; D is undetermined. CDR1 and CDR2 (germline): MNHEY, SVGEGT. This CDR3 comprises 11 residues.

V gene TRBV20-1 combines with J gene TRBJ1-2; maybe TRBD1 (5 bases). Trimming cost V 3 bases and J 5 bases, with 13 bases left between them. Looked up from germline, CDR1 is DFQATT and CDR2 is SNEGSKA (reference sequence). CDR3 length equals 13 residues. The CDR3 region is CSARMTEQYGYTF. CDR3 bases: TGCAGTGCTAGGATGACAGAACAATATGGCTACACCTTC.

V and J are TRBV20-1 and TRBJ2-3, with TRBD1 matching 7 bases. Germline assignment: CDR1 DFQATT and CDR2 SNEGSKA (reference sequence). With 6 bases clipped from V and 2 bases from J, the junction kept 8 bases outside the gene matches. The CDR3 runs to 14 residues. The CDR3: CSATRQGITDTQYF. In DNA, the CDR3 is TGCAGTGCCACTCGACAGGGTATCACAGATACGCAGTATTTT.

This clonotype was picked up many times. The chain employs TRBV12-3 or TRBV12-4 and TRBJ2-1; D uncertain. This CDR3 has 16 residues. Trimming stripped 3 bases from V and 3 bases from J, with 15 bases between. CDR3 sequence (DNA): TGTGCCAGCAGTTTTGGTGTCAGTGCGATCTACAATGAGCAGTTCTTC. Its translation is CASSFGVSAIYNEQFF.